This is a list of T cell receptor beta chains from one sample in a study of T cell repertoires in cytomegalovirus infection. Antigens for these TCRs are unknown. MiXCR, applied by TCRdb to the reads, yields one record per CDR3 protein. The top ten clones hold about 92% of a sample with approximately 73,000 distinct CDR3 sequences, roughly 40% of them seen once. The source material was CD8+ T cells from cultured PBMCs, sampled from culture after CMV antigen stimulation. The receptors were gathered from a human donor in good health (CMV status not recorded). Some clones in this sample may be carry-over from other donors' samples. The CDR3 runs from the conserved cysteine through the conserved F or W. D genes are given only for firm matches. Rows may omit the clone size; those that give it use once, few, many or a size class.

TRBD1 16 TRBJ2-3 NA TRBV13 CASSPDLGQGTDTQYF TGTGCCAGCAGCCCCGACCTGGGACAGGGCACAGATACGCAGTATTTT
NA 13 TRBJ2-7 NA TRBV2 CATAGGGYGSPYF TGTGCCACCGCCGGCGGGGGCTACGGGTCGCCGTACTTC
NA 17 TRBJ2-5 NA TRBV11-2 CASSPLPRQDLQETQYF TGTGCCAGCAGCCCCTTACCGCGCCAGGACCTCCAAGAGACCCAGTACTTC
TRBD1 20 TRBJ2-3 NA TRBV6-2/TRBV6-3 CASRPTTGTGTPYRTDTQYF TGTGCCAGCAGACCAACTACCGGGACAGGGACCCCCTACCGCACAGATACGCAGTATTTT
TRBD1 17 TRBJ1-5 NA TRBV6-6 CASSYSPYRGSNQPQHF TGTGCCAGCAGTTACTCGCCATACAGGGGTAGCAATCAGCCCCAGCATTTT
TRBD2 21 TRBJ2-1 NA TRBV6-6 CASSYRIVTSGGTSSYNEQFF TGTGCCAGCAGTTACCGGATTGTGACTAGCGGGGGAACGAGCTCCTACAATGAGCAGTTCTTC
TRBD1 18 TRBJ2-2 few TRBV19 CASSARTGRNPATGELFF TGTGCCAGTAGTGCCCGGACAGGGCGTAACCCTGCAACCGGGGAGCTGTTTTTT
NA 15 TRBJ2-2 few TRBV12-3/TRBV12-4 CASSVDRLNTGELFF TGTGCCAGCAGTGTCGACCGATTGAACACCGGGGAGCTGTTTTTT
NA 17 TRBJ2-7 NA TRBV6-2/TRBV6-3 CASSYSQTGQNRYEQYF TGTGCCAGCAGTTACTCGCAAACGGGGCAGAACCGCTACGAGCAGTACTTC
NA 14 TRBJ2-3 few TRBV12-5 CASGSGDLPDTQYF TGTGCTAGTGGTTCAGGGGATTTACCAGATACGCAGTATTTT
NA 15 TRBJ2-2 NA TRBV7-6 CASSLTVTLTGELFF TGTGCCAGCAGCTTAACAGTGACACTCACCGGGGAGCTGTTTTTT
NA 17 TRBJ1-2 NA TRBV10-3 CAISESDTPGTNYGYTF TGTGCCATCAGTGAATCGGACACACCTGGGACTAACTATGGCTACACCTTC
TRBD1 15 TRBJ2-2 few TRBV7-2 CASTLGQGGTGELFF TGTGCCAGCACCCTGGGACAGGGAGGGACCGGGGAGCTGTTTTTT
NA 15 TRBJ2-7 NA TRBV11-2 CASSLGGDISYEQYF TGTGCCAGCAGCTTAGGAGGGGATATATCCTACGAGCAGTACTTC